The 10 T cell receptor beta chains below all came from one sample that was sequenced in a study of Ad26.COV2.S vaccination and SARS-CoV-2 variants. The protocol was immunoSEQ multiplex PCR, while the TCRdb copy is restricted to in-frame clones and leaves out a portion. The table records just over 350,000 clones, just over 90% of them present only once. Source: peripheral blood, taken after recovery from COVID-19. The origin of the receptors is a human donor who had recovered from COVID-19.

CDR3 DNA: TGTGCCAGCAGTTTCCCCGGGACAGGGACCTACGAGCAGTACTTC. Residues: CASSFPGTGTYEQYF. The chain carries TRBV28 and TRBJ2-7; 9 bases align to TRBD1. The CDR3 covers 15 residues. Germline CDR1 reads MDHEN; CDR2 reads SYDVKM. The J segment lost 2 bases and the V segment lost 3 bases, leaving 5 bases of the junction unmatched.

This clone was recorded a few times. Written as DNA, the CDR3 is TGCGCCAGCAGCGCGGACAGGGTTTCTGGCTACACCTTC. Protein: CASSADRVSGYTF. This chain joins TRBV10-1 and TRBJ1-2; 8 bases line up with TRBD1. Trimming at V came to 6 bases and at J to 7 bases, leaving 7 bases not matched to a gene. CDR1 is WNHNN and CDR2 is SYGVQD in the germline V gene (reference sequence). The CDR3 extends over 13 amino acids.

The rearrangement links TRBV9 to TRBJ1-1; perhaps TRBD1 as D (5 bases). V shed 4 bases and J shed 5 bases, with 18 bases lying between them. The CDR3 runs 15 residues. Germline V gene sequence: CDR1 SGDLS, CDR2 YYNGEE. DNA of the CDR3: TGTGCCAGCAGCCCCCGACCTGGGGGGGGTACTGAAGCTTTCTTT. Translation: CASSPRPGGGTEAFF.

This rearrangement joins TRBV15 to TRBJ1-3, with TRBD1 matching 11 bases. With 0 bases clipped from V and 4 bases from J, the junction kept 5 bases outside the gene matches. The CDR3 has 17 amino acids. The germline V gene encodes CDR1 LNHNV and CDR2 YYDKDF (reference sequence). The CDR3 DNA follows: TGTGCCACCAGCAGAGATAGAGGGACAGGGGGGGGAAACACCATATATTTT. It encodes CATSRDRGTGGGNTIYF.

The chain joins TRBV6-5 to TRBJ2-5, with 9 bases aligning to TRBD2. The germline gives CDR1 MNHEY, CDR2 SVGAGI. This CDR3 contains 15 residues. J lost 5 bases, V lost 6 bases, and 10 bases had no gene match. CDR3 in amino acids: CASSLPSGGRETQYF. Here the CDR3 DNA reads TGTGCCAGCAGCCTCCCCAGCGGGGGGAGGGAGACCCAGTACTTC.

The rearrangement uses TRBV9 and TRBJ1-1; 7 bases are shared with TRBD1. This CDR3 region has 14 residues. Looked up from germline, CDR1 is SGDLS and CDR2 is YYNGEE. J was trimmed by 3 bases and V by 2 bases; bases with no gene match: 4. The DNA for the CDR3 is TGTGCCAGCAGCGTGAACCAGGGGGACACTGAAGCTTTCTTT. This gives the protein CASSVNQGDTEAFF.

This clone showed up just once. This sequence joins TRBV2 and TRBJ2-7; perhaps D is TRBD1 or TRBD2 (5 bases each). CDR1 SNHLY and CDR2 FYNNEI come from the germline V gene. CDR3 length: 14 residues. The V end lost 3 bases, the J end lost 4 bases, and 13 bases lay between the germline ends. CDR3 sequence reads: CASSDGALRYEQYF. Here the CDR3 DNA reads TGTGCCAGCAGTGACGGGGCCCTTAGATACGAGCAGTACTTC.

This rearrangement joins TRBV6-6 to TRBJ1-2; D is undetermined. The germline V and J ends were trimmed by 5 bases and 8 bases, with 12 bases remaining between them. The CDR3 consists of 12 residues. Looked up from germline, CDR1 is MNHNY and CDR2 is SVGAGI (reference sequence). CDR3 protein: CASSPDPDGYTF. In DNA form, the CDR3 reads TGTGCCAGCAGTCCCGACCCGGACGGCTACACCTTC.

The J gene is TRBJ2-2, the V gene TRBV25-1; TRBD2 might be the D (5 bases). Trimming removed 1 base at V and 1 base at J, with 13 bases between. CDR1 is MGHDK, CDR2 SYGVNS, per germline. The CDR3 is made up of 17 amino acids. CDR3 residues: CASSESGYWLNTGELFF. The DNA for the CDR3 is TGTGCCAGCAGTGAATCGGGGTATTGGCTGAACACCGGGGAGCTGTTTTTT.

Turning to this clone: A read error may account for a junction end that differs from germline. The J gene is TRBJ1-4, the V gene TRBV6-1, with D possibly matching TRBD1 (6 bases). This CDR3 region has 14 residues. CDR1 MNHNS and CDR2 SASEGT come from the germline V gene. CDR3: CASIETGLSEKLFF. The CDR3, as DNA: TGTGCCAGCATTGAAACAGGGTTGAGTGAAAAACTGTTTTTT.